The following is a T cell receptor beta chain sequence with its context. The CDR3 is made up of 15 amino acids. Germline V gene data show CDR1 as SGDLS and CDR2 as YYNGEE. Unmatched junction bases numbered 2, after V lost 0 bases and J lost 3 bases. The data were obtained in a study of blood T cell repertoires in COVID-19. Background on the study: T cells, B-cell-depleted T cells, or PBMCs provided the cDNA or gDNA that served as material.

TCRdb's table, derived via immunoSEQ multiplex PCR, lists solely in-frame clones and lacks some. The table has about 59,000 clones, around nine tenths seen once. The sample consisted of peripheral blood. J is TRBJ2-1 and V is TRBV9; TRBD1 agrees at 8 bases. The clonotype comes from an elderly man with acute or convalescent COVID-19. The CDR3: CASSVEGTGYNEQFF. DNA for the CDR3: TGTGCCAGCAGCGTAGAAGGGACAGGCTACAATGAGCAGTTCTTC.